This T cell receptor (beta chain) was sequenced for a study of T cells in tuberculosis. Overall study: IGRA-negative adolescents, IGRA-positive adolescents with latent tuberculosis and adults with active tuberculosis formed this South African cohort. Samples predate treatment or fall within its first 7 days. Study-wide results and limits: Smaller alpha distances in active tuberculosis partly reflected shorter CDR3-alpha lengths. Active tuberculosis alpha repertoires lay closer to GMM-specific TCRs than controls'.

Measured with immunoSEQ multiplex PCR; TCRdb has only the in-frame clones, and not every one. The sample holds 40,000 or so clones; approximately 94% are singletons and the top ten take less than 5%. CDR1 and CDR2 (germline): SGHDN, FVKESK. Between the trimmed V and J ends, which lost 4 bases and 14 bases, there was a span of 5 bases. This CDR3 contains 8 residues. Time point given: new active TB diagnosis, blood taken before or within 7 days of starting treatment. A word on this clone: Antigen unknown.

The material was PBMCs, obtained at tuberculosis diagnosis. The V call is TRBV14, the J call TRBJ1-2; D is ambiguous. This TCR was sampled from an adult with tuberculosis. Here the CDR3 reads CASSLPTF. The DNA of the CDR3 is TGTGCCAGCAGCCTTCCGACCTTC.